This T cell receptor beta chain was recovered during a study of technical replicates of blood from a handful of donors. With 5 bases removed from V and 5 bases from J, the gap between germline ends came to 12 bases. Germline V gene data show CDR1 as MNHEY and CDR2 as SVGAGI. CDR3 length: 13 amino acids. This clone was counted only a few times. The repertoire was sequenced with immunoSEQ multiplex PCR; TCRdb's copy has only in-frame clones and lacks some. The sample holds about 54,000 clones, approximately 94% seen once. V and J are TRBV6-5 and TRBJ1-1; D possibly corresponds to TRBD1 (6 bases). This sequence originates from a human donor in good health. Sequencing input: T cells isolated from PBMCs. CDR3 DNA sequence: TGTGCCAGCAGTATGGGCAGGGGTACTGAAGCTTTCTTT. Amino acids: CASSMGRGTEAFF.